The entry below describes one T cell receptor (beta chain). Antigen specificity is unknown. Unique molecular identifiers were incorporated into the prepared TCRbeta library. TCRdb recomputed calls from the PCR reads with MiXCR, one row per CDR3 protein. The sample includes about 250,000 distinct CDR3 sequences, roughly a quarter of them seen just once. This specimen belongs to a study of T-cell reconstitution after alpha-beta-depleted transplantation in children. Whole-study results and caveats: The high TCRbeta diversity at day 60 in some patients came from surviving recipient T cells and thymic progenitors. As was reported, about two months after transplant, alpha-beta T cells came from several hundred expanded graft clones. Fresh T-cell production supplied most of the T-cell counts and diversity seen one year after transplant.

The CDR3 spans 15 residues. Trimming removed 2 bases at V and 2 bases at J, with 11 bases between. The chain joins TRBV12-3 or TRBV12-4 to TRBJ2-3, with D possibly being TRBD1 (6 bases). Here the sequenced sample was PBMCs, mostly from graft donor cells, taken 360 days after TCRalphabeta/CD19-depleted stem cell transplant. This receptor was obtained from a female patient aged 2-9 years who had a stem cell transplant for congenital amegakaryocytic thrombocytopenia, so the T cells may come from the graft donor. CDR3: CASSLSGESTDTQYF. The DNA for the CDR3 is TGTGCCAGCAGTTTATCAGGGGAGTCCACAGATACGCAGTATTTT.